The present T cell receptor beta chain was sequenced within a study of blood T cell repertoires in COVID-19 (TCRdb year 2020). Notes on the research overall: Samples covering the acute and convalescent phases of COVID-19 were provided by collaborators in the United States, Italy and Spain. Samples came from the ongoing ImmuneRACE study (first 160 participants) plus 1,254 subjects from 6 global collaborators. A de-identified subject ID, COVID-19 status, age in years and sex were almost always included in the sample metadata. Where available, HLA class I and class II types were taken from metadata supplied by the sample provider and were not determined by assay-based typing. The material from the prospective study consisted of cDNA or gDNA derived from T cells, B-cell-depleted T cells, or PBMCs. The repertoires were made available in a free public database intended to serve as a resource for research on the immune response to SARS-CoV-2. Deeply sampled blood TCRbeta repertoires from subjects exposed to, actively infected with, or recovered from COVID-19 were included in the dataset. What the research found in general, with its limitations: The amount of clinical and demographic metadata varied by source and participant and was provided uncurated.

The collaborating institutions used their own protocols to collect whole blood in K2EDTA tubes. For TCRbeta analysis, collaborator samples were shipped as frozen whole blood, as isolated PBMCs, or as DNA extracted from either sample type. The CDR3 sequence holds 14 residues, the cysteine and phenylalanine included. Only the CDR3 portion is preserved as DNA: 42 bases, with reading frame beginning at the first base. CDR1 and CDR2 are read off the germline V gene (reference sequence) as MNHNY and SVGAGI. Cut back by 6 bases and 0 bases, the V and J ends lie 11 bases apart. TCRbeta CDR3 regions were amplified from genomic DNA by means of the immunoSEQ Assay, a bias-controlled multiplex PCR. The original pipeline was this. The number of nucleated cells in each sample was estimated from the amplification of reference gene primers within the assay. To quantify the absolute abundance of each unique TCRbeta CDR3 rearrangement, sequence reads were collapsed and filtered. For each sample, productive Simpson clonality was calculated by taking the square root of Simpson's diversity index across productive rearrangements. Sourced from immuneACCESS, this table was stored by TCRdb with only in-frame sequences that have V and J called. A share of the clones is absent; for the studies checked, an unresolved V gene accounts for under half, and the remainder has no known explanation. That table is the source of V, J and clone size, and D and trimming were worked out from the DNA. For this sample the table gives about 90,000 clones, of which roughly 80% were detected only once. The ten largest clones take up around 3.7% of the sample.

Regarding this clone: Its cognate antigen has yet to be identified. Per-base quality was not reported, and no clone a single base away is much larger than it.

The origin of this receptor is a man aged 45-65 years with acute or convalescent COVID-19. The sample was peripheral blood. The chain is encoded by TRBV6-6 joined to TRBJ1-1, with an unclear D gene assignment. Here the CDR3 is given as CASSQQKMNTEAFF. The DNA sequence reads TGTGCCAGCAGCCAACAGAAAATGAACACTGAAGCTTTCTTT.